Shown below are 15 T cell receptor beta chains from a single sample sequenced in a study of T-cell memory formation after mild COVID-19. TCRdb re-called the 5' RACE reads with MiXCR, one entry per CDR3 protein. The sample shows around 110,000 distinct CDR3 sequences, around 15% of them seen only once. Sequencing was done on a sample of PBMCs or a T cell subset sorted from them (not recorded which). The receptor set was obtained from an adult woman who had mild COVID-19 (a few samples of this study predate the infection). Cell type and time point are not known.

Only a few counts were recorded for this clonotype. CDR3 in amino acids: CATSRGDGRLAGGKETQYF. In nucleotides, the CDR3 is TGTGCCACCAGCAGAGGAGACGGGAGACTAGCGGGAGGGAAAGAGACCCAGTACTTC. This chain uses TRBV15 with TRBJ2-5; 14 bases agree with TRBD2. The germline CDR1 and CDR2 sequences are LNHNV and YYDKDF (reference sequence). J gave up 3 bases and V 1 base, and 10 bases lay outside the gene matches. The CDR3 loop spans 19 amino acids.

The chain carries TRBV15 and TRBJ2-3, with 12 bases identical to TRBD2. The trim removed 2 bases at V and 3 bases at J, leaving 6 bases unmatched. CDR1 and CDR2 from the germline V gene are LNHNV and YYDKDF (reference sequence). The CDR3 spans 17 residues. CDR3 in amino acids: CATSRTGLAGSTDTQYF. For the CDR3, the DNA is TGTGCCACCAGCAGAACTGGACTAGCGGGAAGTACAGATACGCAGTATTTT.

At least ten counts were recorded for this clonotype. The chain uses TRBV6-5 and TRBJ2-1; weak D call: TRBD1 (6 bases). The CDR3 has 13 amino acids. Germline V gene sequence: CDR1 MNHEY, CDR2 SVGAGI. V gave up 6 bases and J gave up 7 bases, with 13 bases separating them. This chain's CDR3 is CASRQGGLNEQFF. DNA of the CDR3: TGTGCCAGCAGACAGGGTGGACTTAATGAGCAGTTCTTC.

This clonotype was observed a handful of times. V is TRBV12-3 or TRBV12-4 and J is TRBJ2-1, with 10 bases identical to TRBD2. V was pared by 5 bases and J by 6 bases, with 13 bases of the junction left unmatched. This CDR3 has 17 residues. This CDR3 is CASSPVAGGLFRNEQFF. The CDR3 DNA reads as TGTGCCAGCAGTCCGGTAGCGGGGGGTCTTTTTCGCAATGAGCAGTTCTTC.

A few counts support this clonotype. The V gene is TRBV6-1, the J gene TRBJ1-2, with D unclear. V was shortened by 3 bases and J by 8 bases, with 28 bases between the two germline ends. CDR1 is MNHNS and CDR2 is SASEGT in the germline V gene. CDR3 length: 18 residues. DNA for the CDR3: TGTGCCAGCAGTGACCCAAAGGGCGCCCTACTTGAAGAGTGGGGCTACACCTTC. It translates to CASSDPKGALLEEWGYTF.

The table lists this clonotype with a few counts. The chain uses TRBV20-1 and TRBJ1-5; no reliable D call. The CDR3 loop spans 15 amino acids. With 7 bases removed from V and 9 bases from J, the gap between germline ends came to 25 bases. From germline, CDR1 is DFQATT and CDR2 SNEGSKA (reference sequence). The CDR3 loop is CSVPRASSPSGPQHF. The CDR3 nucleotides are TGCAGTGTTCCCCGGGCCTCGTCCCCAAGTGGGCCCCAGCATTTT.

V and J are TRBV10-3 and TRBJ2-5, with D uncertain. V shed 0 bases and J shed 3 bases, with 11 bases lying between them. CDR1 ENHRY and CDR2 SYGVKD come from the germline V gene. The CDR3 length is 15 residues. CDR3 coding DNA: TGTGCCATCAGTGAGTCGAAGACTGTGGAAGAGACCCAGTACTTC. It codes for CAISESKTVEETQYF.

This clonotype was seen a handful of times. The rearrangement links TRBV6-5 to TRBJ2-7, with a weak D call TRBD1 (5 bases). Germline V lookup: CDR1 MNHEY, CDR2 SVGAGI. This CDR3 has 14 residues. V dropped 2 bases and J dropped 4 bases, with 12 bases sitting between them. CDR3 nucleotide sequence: TGTGCCAGCAGTTACGGGCAGGGTGGGTACGAGCAGTACTTC. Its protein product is CASSYGQGGYEQYF.

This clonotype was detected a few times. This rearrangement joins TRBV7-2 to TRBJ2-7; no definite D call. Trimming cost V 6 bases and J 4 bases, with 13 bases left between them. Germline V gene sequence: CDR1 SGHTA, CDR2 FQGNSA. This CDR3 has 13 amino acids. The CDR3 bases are TGTGCCAGCAGGGACCCCCTCGGGTACGAGCAGTACTTC. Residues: CASRDPLGYEQYF.

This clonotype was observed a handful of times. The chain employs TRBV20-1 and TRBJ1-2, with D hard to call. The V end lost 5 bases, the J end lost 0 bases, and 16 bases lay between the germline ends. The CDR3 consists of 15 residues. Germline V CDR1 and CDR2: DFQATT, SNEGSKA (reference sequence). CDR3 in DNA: TGCAGTGCTTTAAGGGCGCAGTACTCTAACTATGGCTACACCTTC. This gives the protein CSALRAQYSNYGYTF.

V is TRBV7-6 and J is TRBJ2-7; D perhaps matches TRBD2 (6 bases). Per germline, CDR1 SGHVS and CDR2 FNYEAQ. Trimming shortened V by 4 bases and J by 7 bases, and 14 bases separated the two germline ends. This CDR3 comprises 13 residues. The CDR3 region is CASSSGTPTEQYF. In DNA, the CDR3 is TGTGCCAGCAGCTCCGGGACTCCCACAGAGCAGTACTTC.

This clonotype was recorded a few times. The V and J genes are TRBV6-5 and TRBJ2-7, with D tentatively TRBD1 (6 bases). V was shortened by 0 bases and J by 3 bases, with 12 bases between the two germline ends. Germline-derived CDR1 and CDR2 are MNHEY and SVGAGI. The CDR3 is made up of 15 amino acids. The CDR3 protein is CASSYSRGSGYEQYF. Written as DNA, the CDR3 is TGTGCCAGCAGTTACTCCAGGGGTTCAGGCTACGAGCAGTACTTC.

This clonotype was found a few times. The DNA of the CDR3 is TGCAGTGCTAGAGAATCGGGGGCGATTAGCAATCAGCCCCAGCATTTT. It codes for CSARESGAISNQPQHF. The chain uses TRBV20-1 and TRBJ1-5; tentatively, D is TRBD1 (6 bases). CDR3 length: 16 residues. Trimming stripped 0 bases from V and 0 bases from J, with 12 bases between. Per germline, CDR1 DFQATT and CDR2 SNEGSKA (reference sequence).

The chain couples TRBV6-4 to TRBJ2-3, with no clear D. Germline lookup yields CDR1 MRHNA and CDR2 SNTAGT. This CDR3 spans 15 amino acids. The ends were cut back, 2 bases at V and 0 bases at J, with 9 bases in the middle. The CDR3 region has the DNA TGTGCCAGCAGTGACGGGCGGACCAGCACAGATACGCAGTATTTT. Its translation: CASSDGRTSTDTQYF.

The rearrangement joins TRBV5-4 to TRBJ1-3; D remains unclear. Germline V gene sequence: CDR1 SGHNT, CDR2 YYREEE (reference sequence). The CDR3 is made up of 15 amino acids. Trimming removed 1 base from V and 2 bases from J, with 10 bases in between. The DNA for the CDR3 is TGTGCCAGCAGCTTGCGAGGTTCAGCTGGAAACACCATATATTTT. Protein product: CASSLRGSAGNTIYF.